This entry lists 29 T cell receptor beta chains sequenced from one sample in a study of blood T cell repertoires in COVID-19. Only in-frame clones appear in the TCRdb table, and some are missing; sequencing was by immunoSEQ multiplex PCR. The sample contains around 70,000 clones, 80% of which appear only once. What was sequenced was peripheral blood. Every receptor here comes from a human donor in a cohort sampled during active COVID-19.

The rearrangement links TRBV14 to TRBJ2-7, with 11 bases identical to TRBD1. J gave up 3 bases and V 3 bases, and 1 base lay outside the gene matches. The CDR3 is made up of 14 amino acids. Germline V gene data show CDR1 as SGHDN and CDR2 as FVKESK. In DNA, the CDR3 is TGTGCCAGCAGCCAGGGACAGGGGGTCTACGAGCAGTACTTC. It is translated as CASSQGQGVYEQYF.

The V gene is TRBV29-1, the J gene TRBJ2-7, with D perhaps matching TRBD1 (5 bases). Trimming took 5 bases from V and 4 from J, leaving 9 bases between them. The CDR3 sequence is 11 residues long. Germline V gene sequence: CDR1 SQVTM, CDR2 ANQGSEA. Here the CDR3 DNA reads TGCAGCGTTTTCCAGGGTTACGAGCAGTACTTC. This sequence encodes CSVFQGYEQYF.

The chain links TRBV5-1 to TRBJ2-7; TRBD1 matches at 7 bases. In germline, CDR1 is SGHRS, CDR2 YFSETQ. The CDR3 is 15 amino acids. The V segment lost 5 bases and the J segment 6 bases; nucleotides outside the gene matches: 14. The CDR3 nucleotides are TGCGCCAGCAGTGCTGACAGGGACCCCCTTGTCGAGCAGTACTTC. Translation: CASSADRDPLVEQYF.

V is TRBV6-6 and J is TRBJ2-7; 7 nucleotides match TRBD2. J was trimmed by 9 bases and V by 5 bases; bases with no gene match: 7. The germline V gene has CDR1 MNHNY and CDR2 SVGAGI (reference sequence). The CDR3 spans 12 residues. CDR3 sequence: CASSTPGGVQYF. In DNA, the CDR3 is TGTGCCAGCAGTACCCCGGGGGGTGTGCAGTACTTC.

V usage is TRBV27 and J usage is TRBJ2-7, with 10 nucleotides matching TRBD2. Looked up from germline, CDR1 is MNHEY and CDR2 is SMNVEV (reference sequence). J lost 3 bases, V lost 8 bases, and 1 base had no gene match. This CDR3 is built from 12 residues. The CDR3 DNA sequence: TGTGCCAGCTGGACTAGCGGCTACGAGCAGTACTTC. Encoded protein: CASWTSGYEQYF.

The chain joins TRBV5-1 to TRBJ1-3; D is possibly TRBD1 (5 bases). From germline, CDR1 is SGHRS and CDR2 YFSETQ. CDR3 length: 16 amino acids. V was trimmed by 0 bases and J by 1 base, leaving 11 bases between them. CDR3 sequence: CASSLAWSGSGNTIYF. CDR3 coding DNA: TGCGCCAGCAGCTTGGCGTGGTCAGGGTCTGGAAACACCATATATTTT.

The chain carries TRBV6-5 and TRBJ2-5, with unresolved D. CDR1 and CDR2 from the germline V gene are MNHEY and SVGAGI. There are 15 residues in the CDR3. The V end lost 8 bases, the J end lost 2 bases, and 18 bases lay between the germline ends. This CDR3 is CASVPPAAGQETQYF. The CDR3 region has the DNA TGTGCCAGCGTGCCCCCGGCGGCTGGGCAAGAGACCCAGTACTTC.

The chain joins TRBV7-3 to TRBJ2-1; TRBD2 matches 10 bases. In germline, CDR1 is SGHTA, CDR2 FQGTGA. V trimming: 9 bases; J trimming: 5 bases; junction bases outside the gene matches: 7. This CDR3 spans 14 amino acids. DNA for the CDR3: TGTGCCAGTTCTCTAGCGGGAGTAGACAATGAGCAGTTCTTC. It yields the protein CASSLAGVDNEQFF.

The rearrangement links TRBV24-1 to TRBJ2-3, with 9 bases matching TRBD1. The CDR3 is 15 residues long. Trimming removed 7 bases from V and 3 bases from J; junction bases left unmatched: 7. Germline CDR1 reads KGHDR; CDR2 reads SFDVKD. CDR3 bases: TGTGCCACCAGCGGACAGGGGATTGGGACAGATACGCAGTATTTT. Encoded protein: CATSGQGIGTDTQYF.

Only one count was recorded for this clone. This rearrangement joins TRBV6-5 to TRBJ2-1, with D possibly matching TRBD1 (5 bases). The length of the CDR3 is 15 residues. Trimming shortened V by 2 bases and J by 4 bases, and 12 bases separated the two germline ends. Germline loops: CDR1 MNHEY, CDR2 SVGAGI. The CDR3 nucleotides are TGTGCCAGCAGTTACGGGCAGGGAAGTTACAATGAGCAGTTCTTC. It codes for CASSYGQGSYNEQFF.

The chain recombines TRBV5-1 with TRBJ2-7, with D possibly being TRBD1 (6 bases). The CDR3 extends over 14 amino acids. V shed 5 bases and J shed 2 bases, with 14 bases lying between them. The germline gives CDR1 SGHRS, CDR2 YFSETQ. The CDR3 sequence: CASSSQTGPYEQYF. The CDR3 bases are TGCGCCAGCAGTTCCCAGACAGGACCCTACGAGCAGTACTTC.

CDR3 sequence (DNA): TGTGCCAGCAGCTTAGTGGCAGGGAAAGTTTACGAGCAGTACTTC. This translates into CASSLVAGKVYEQYF. The V gene is TRBV7-6, the J gene TRBJ2-7; the D gene is possibly TRBD1 (5 bases). V was cut by 1 base and J by 4 bases, with 14 bases left in between. Germline loops: CDR1 SGHVS, CDR2 FNYEAQ. The CDR3 contains 15 residues.

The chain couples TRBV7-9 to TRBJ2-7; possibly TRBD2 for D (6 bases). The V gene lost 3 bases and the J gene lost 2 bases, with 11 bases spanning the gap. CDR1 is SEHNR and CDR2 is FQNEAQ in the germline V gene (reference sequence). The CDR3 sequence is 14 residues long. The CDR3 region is CASSFPGLAYEQYF. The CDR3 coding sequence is TGTGCCAGCAGCTTCCCGGGACTGGCCTACGAGCAGTACTTC.

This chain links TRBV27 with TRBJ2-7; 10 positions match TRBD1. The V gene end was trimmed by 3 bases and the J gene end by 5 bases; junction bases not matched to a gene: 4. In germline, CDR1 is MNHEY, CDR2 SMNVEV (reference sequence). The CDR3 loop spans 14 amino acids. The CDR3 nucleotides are TGTGCCAGCAGTTTTGACAGGGGGCGAAACGAGCAGTACTTC. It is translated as CASSFDRGRNEQYF.

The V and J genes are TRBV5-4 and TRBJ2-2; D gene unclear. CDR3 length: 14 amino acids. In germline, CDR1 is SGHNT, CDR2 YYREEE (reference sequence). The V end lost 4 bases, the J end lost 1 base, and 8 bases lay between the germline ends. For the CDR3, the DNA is TGTGCCAGCAGCCAGTCCCAGAACACCGGGGAGCTGTTTTTT. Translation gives CASSQSQNTGELFF.

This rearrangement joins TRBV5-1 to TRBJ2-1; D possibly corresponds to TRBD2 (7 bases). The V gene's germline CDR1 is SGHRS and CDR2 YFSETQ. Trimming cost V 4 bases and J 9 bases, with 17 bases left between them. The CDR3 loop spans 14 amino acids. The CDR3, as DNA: TGCGCCAGCAGCCCGGGGGGCCTAGCTCCTGAGCAGTTCTTC. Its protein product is CASSPGGLAPEQFF.

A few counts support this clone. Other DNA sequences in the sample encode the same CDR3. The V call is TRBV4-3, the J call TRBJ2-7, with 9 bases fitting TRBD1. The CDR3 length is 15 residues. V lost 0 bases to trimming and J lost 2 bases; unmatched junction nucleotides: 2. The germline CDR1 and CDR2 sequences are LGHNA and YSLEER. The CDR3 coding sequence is TGCGCCAGCAGCCAAGAAGGACAGGGGCCCTACGAGCAGTACTTC. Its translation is CASSQEGQGPYEQYF.

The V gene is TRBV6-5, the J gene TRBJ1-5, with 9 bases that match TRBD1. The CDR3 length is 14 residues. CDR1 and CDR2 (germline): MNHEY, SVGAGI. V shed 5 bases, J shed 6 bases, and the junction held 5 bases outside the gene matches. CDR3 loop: CASSPQGASQPQHF. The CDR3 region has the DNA TGTGCCAGCAGTCCACAGGGGGCGTCTCAGCCCCAGCATTTT.

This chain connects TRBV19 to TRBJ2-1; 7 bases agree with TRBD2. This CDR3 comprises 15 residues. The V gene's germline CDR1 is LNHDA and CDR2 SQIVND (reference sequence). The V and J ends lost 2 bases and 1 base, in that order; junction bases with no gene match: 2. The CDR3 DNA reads TGTGCCAGTAGTATACTAGCGGAGTCCTACAATGAGCAGTTCTTC. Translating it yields CASSILAESYNEQFF.

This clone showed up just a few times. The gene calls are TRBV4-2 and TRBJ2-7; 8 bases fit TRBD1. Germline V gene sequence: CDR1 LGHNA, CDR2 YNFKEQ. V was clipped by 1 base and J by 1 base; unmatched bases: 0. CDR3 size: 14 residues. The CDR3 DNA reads TGTGCCAGCAGCCAAGGACAGGGGTCCTACGAGCAGTACTTC. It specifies CASSQGQGSYEQYF.

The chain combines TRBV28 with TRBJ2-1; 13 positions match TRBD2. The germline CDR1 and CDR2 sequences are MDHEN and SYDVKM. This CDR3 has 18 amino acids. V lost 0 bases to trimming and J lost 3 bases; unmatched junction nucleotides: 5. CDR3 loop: CASSLWGTSGTNYNEQFF. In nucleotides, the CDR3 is TGTGCCAGCAGTTTATGGGGGACTAGCGGGACGAACTACAATGAGCAGTTCTTC.

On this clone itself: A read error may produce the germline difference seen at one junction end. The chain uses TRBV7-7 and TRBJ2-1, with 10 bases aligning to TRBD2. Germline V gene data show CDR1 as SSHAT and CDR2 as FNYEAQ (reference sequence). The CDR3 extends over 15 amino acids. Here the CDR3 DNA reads TGTGCTAGCAGCCGCGGGACTAGCGCTAACAATGAGCAGTTCTTC. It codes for CASSRGTSANNEQFF.

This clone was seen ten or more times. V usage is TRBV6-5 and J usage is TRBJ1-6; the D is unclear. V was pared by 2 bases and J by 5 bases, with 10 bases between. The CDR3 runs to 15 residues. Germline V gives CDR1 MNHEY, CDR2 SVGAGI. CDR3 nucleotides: TGTGCCAGCAGTTACCAAGAGGCCCATAATTCACCCCTCCACTTT. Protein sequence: CASSYQEAHNSPLHF.

CDR3 in DNA: TGTGCCTGGAGTGCGCTGGGGGGAGGGGGCACAGATACGCAGTATTTT. Translated: CAWSALGGGGTDTQYF. V usage is TRBV30 and J usage is TRBJ2-3; 7 bases line up with TRBD2. The CDR3 consists of 16 residues. The V gene's germline CDR1 is GTSNPN and CDR2 SVGIG (reference sequence). V dropped 1 base and J dropped 1; count of bases not matched to a gene: 8.

The CDR3 DNA reads TGTGCCAGCAGCCAAGAAGGACAGGGAAGTGAAAAACTGTTTTTT. Translating gives CASSQEGQGSEKLFF. The chain uses TRBV14 and TRBJ1-4; 8 bases agree with TRBD1. V trimming: 0 bases; J trimming: 7 bases; junction bases outside the gene matches: 4. The CDR3 loop spans 15 amino acids. The V gene's germline CDR1 is SGHDN and CDR2 FVKESK.

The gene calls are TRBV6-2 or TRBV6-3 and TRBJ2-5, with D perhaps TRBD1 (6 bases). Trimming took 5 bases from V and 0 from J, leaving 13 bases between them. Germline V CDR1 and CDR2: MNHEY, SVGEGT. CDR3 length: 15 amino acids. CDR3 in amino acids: CASSPQGWYQETQYF. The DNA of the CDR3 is TGTGCCAGCAGTCCACAGGGATGGTACCAAGAGACCCAGTACTTC.

The CDR3 here is CASSFGGYNPAQHF. The CDR3 coding sequence is TGTGCCAGCAGTTTCGGGGGGTATAACCCGGCCCAGCATTTT. This rearrangement joins TRBV28 to TRBJ1-5; a possible D gene is TRBD1 (5 bases). V lost 3 bases to trimming and J lost 11 bases, with 17 bases between them. Germline V CDR1 and CDR2: MDHEN, SYDVKM. The CDR3 runs 14 residues.

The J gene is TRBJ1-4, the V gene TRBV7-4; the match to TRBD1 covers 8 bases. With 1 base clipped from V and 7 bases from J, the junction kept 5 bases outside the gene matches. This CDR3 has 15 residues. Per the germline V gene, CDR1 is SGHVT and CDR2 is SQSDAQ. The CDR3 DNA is TGTGCCAGCAGCTTAGAGCAGGGGGCGCGTGAAAAACTGTTTTTT. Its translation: CASSLEQGAREKLFF.

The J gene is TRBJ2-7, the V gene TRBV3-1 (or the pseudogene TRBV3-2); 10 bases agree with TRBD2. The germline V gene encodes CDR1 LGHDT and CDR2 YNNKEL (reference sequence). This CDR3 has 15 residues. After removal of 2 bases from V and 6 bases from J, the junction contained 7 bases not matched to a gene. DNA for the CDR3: TGTGCCAGCAGCCAACCTAAGCGGGAGGGCCCCGAGCAGTACTTC. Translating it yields CASSQPKREGPEQYF.